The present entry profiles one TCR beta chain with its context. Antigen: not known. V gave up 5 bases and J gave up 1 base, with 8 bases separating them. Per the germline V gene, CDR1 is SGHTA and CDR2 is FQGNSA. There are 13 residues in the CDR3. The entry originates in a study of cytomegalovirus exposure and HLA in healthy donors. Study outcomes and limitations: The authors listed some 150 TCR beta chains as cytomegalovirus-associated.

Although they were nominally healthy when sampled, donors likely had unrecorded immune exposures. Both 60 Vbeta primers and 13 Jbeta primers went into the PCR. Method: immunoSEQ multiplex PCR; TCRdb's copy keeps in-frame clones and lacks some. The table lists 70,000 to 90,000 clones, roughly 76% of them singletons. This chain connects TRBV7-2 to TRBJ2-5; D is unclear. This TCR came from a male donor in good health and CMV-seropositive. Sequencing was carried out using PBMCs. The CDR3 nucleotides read TGTGCCAGCAGCCTGGTAGTCCAAGAGACCCAGTACTTC. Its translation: CASSLVVQETQYF. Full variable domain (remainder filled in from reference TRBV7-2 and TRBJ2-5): GAGVSQSPSNKVTEKGKDVELRCDPISGHTALYWYRQSLGQGLEFLIYFQGNSAPDKSGLPSDRFSAERTGGSVSTLTIQRTQQEDSAVYLCASSLVVQETQYFGPGTRLLVL.